These 20 T cell receptor delta chains originate from one sample sequenced in a study of gamma-delta chains in newborns, infants, children. TCRdb processed the reads again with the CATT caller. Among about 5,500 delta-chain clones, approximately 1.8% were seen once, and the ten largest hold 10% to 15%. The sequencing sample was made of blood. These receptors were collected from a child who was a newborn, infant or young child, either healthy, febrile or measles-vaccinated (not recorded which).

Turning to this clone: The TCRdb protein, from a much larger clone, departs from this DNA's translation at residue 13, likely by read error; the protein shown derives from the DNA. The chain carries TRDV2 and TRDJ3; possible D gene TRDD3, 6 bases. This CDR3 contains 17 residues. Germline CDR1 GEAIGNYY, CDR2 EKD. CDR3 in DNA: TGTGCCTGTGACAGTACTGGGCGCTCCTGGGACACCCTACAGATGTTTTTC. Its translation is CACDSTGRSWDTLQMFF.

Notes on this clone: This sequence is one base from a far larger clone and is likely a read error. For the CDR3, the DNA is TGTGCCTGTGACACCGTCCAGGGGATACGGGCCTGGGACACCCGACAGATGTTTTTC. This codes for CACDTVQGIRAWDTRQMFF. This sequence joins TRDV2 and TRDJ3; 9 bases fit TRDD3. Trimming cost V 0 bases and J 2 bases; bases outside gene matches: 7. The CDR3 contains 19 residues. Looked up from germline, CDR1 is GEAIGNYY and CDR2 is EKD.

This clone is labeled as medium-sized. The chain links TRDV2 to TRDJ3; 12 bases fit TRDD3. The V gene end was trimmed by 3 bases and the J gene end by 3 bases; junction bases not matched to a gene: 5. The CDR3 extends over 18 amino acids. Germline V gene data show CDR1 as GEAIGNYY and CDR2 as EKD. DNA for the CDR3: TGTGCCTGTGACTCTGGGGGATACGGTTACTGGGACACCCGACAGATGTTTTTC. Encoded protein: CACDSGGYGYWDTRQMFF.

As regards this clone: This DNA translates differently at residue 10 from the TCRdb protein, which is that of a much larger clone; a read error is likely, and the protein shown is the DNA's own translation. The gene calls are TRDV2 and TRDJ3; possible D gene TRDD3, 6 bases. V dropped 3 bases and J dropped 0 bases, with 20 bases sitting between them. The V gene's germline CDR1 is GEAIGNYY and CDR2 EKD. The CDR3 totals 20 residues. Here the CDR3 DNA reads TGTGCCTGTGACGCGATCCTTTGGGGGGTGAGCTCCTGGGACACCCGACAGATGTTTTTC. Its protein is CACDAILWGVSSWDTRQMFF.

This clone has only a few counts. A far larger clone is only one base removed, so a read error is likely. At the DNA level, this CDR3 is encoded by other sequences in the same sample as well. This sequence joins TRDV2 and TRDJ1, with 8 bases aligning to TRDD3. The trim removed 3 bases at V and 8 bases at J, leaving 7 bases unmatched. This CDR3 is built from 13 residues. Germline V gene lookup returns CDR1 GEAIGNYY and CDR2 EKD. The CDR3 DNA sequence: TGTGCCTGTGACGTTCTGGGGGACACGAAACTCATCTTT. Amino acids: CACDVLGDTKLIF.

At least ten counts were recorded for this clone. The V and J genes are TRDV1 and TRDJ1, with 8 positions matching TRDD3. This CDR3 spans 19 amino acids. Germline V gene lookup returns CDR1 TSWWSYY and CDR2 QGS. V was pared by 4 bases and J by 1 base, with 17 bases of the junction left unmatched. The DNA of the CDR3 is TGTGCTCTTGGGGCGGGTCTTCCTCCTTACTGGGGGCCCACCGATAAACTCATCTTT. This codes for CALGAGLPPYWGPTDKLIF.

This clone is medium-sized. Different DNA sequences within this sample yield the same CDR3. This chain connects TRDV2 to TRDJ3; the match to TRDD3 covers 12 bases. Germline assignment: CDR1 GEAIGNYY and CDR2 EKD. The CDR3 length is 22 residues. J gave up 0 bases and V 3 bases, and 14 bases lay outside the gene matches. The CDR3 loop reads CACDDVLGDTYQDSWDTRQMFF. As DNA, the CDR3 is TGTGCCTGTGACGACGTACTGGGGGATACTTATCAAGACTCCTGGGACACCCGACAGATGTTTTTC.

Only a few counts were recorded for this clone. A much larger clone differs by one base, so this may be a read error. The same CDR3 also results from other DNA sequences found in this sample. The chain links TRDV3 to TRDJ3; 9 bases are a match to TRDD3. CDR3 length: 20 residues. CDR1 TVYSNPD and CDR2 GDNSRS come from the germline V gene (reference sequence). V shed 5 bases, J shed 1 base, and the junction held 18 bases outside the gene matches. The CDR3 sequence is CAATSYLGDVRSWDTRQMFF. CDR3 nucleotides: TGTGCCGCCACTTCGTACCTGGGGGATGTCCGTTCCTGGGACACCCGACAGATGTTTTTC.

In the case of this clone: A read error may explain this, as a much larger clone is one base away. Other nucleotide sequences from this sample produce the same CDR3. The rearrangement joins TRDV2 to TRDJ3; possible D gene TRDD3, 5 bases. The CDR3 extends over 16 amino acids. The germline V gene has CDR1 GEAIGNYY and CDR2 EKD. The CDR3 protein is CACDTVGSWDTRQMFF. The CDR3 DNA is TGTGCCTGTGACACCGTGGGCTCCTGGGACACCCGACAAATGTTTTTC.

This clone came up a few times. A far bigger clonotype differs at one base, so this is likely a read error. This sample also contains other DNA sequences that code for the same CDR3. This chain joins TRDV2 and TRDJ3; 12 bases are shared with TRDD3. Per the germline V gene, CDR1 is GEAIGNYY and CDR2 is EKD. Trimming took 0 bases from V and 1 from J; bases not matched to a gene: 6. The CDR3 sequence is 20 residues long. The CDR3 DNA sequence: TGTGCCTGTGACACCGTGCTGGGGGATACGCGTTCCTGGGACACCCGACAGATGTTTTTC. This encodes CACDTVLGDTRSWDTRQMFF.

Turning to this clone: TCRdb pairs this DNA with a much larger clone's protein that differs at residue 6, likely a read error; the protein shown was translated from the DNA. The chain joins TRDV2 to TRDJ2, with 10 nucleotides matching TRDD3. Germline CDR1 GEAIGNYY, CDR2 EKD. Trimming took 0 bases from V and 0 from J; bases not matched to a gene: 6. The CDR3 covers 18 residues. For the CDR3, the DNA is TGTGCCTGTGACACCATGGGGGATACTCCAGCTTTGACAGCACAACTCTTCTTT. Protein: CACDTMGDTPALTAQLFF.

Only a few counts were recorded for this clone. It may be a read error: a sequence one base away is much more abundant. The sample has other DNA sequences that encode this CDR3 too. The rearrangement uses TRDV2 and TRDJ2; tentatively, D is TRDD3 (6 bases). Trimming cost V 4 bases and J 0 bases, with 14 bases left between them. The CDR3 consists of 16 residues. Germline V gene lookup returns CDR1 GEAIGNYY and CDR2 EKD. CDR3 DNA: TGTGCCTGTGATCTAATGGGGGCTACTTTGACAGCACAACTCTTCTTT. Translated: CACDLMGATLTAQLFF.

Concerning this clone itself: The TCRdb record carries a much larger clone's protein, which differs from this DNA's translation at residue 5; a read error is the likely cause, and the protein listed here is the DNA translation. The gene calls are TRDV2 and TRDJ2; 7 bases are shared with TRDD3. The CDR3 has 15 residues. The germline CDR1 and CDR2 sequences are GEAIGNYY and EKD. V was pared by 3 bases and J by 3 bases, with 6 bases of the junction left unmatched. CDR3 DNA sequence: TGTGCCTGTGACGCCGTGGGGGACCTGACAGCACAACTCTTCTTT. The encoded protein is CACDAVGDLTAQLFF.

This clone was picked up a small number of times. A read error likely explains this, since a far larger clone differs by one base. The J gene is TRDJ3, the V gene TRDV2, with 13 bases matching TRDD3. This CDR3 has 21 amino acids. Germline trimming cut 0 bases from V and 0 bases from J; bases unmatched to any gene: 7. Germline loops: CDR1 GEAIGNYY, CDR2 EKD. The CDR3 DNA follows: TGTGCCTGTGACACCATACTGGGGGATACGCGAAGCTCCTGGGACACCCGACAGATGTTTTTC. Translating it yields CACDTILGDTRSSWDTRQMFF.

This clone was counted between two and nine times. With a far larger clone one base away, a read error is the likely cause. This sample includes further DNA sequences coding for the same CDR3. This rearrangement joins TRDV2 to TRDJ2; 9 positions match TRDD3. This CDR3 spans 14 amino acids. The V gene end was trimmed by 3 bases and the J gene end by 5 bases; junction bases not matched to a gene: 3. CDR1 is GEAIGNYY and CDR2 is EKD in the germline V gene. CDR3 residues: CACDVLGDTAQLFF. CDR3 nucleotides: TGTGCCTGTGACGTGCTGGGGGATACAGCACAACTCTTCTTT.

This clone was seen more than once but under ten times. The protein recorded in TCRdb matches a much larger clone and deviates from this DNA's translation at residue 4, suggesting a read error; the protein here is obtained by translating the DNA. The genes are TRDV2 and TRDJ1; TRDD3 agrees at 9 bases. Germline CDR1 reads GEAIGNYY; CDR2 reads EKD. This CDR3 is built from 16 residues. J was trimmed by 4 bases and V by 5 bases; bases with no gene match: 13. The CDR3 is CACGTMGDKRNDKLIF. Here the CDR3 DNA reads TGTGCCTGTGGCACGATGGGGGATAAGAGGAACGATAAACTCATCTTT.

This clone has just a few counts. A much larger clone is a single base away; this may be a read error. This sequence joins TRDV2 and TRDJ2; 13 nucleotides match TRDD3. The CDR3 has 19 residues. The V gene's germline CDR1 is GEAIGNYY and CDR2 EKD. The CDR3, as DNA: TGTGCCTGTGACACGAGTGGTACTGGGGGATACGGGAGGCCAGCACAACCCTTCTTT. Its translation is CACDTSGTGGYGRPAQPFF.

This clone was observed a few times. The chain employs TRDV1 and TRDJ1, with 7 bases identical to TRDD3. Trimming at V came to 7 bases and at J to 2 bases, leaving 37 bases not matched to a gene. The V gene's germline CDR1 is TSWWSYY and CDR2 QGS. The CDR3 is made up of 24 amino acids. CDR3 nucleotide sequence: TGTGCTCTTGCCCGAGACTCCCCTCCCACGCCTACCGGGGGATCACGGTTTACTACCGATAAACTCATCTTT. Translating it yields CALARDSPPTPTGGSRFTTDKLIF.

Turning to this clone: For this DNA, TCRdb reports the protein of a much larger clone, which diverges at residue 12, most likely from a read error; the protein presented here is translated directly from the DNA. The gene calls are TRDV1 and TRDJ1, with 10 bases aligning to TRDD3. Unmatched junction bases numbered 10, after V lost 3 bases and J lost 3 bases. Germline-derived CDR1 and CDR2 are TSWWSYY and QGS. The CDR3 extends over 17 amino acids. The CDR3 reads CALGEKSYGGYADKLIF. DNA for the CDR3: TGTGCTCTTGGGGAGAAATCCTACGGGGGATACGCCGATAAACTCATCTTT.

This clone was picked up a small number of times. The protein recorded in TCRdb matches a much larger clone and deviates from this DNA's translation at residue 4, suggesting a read error; the protein here is obtained by translating the DNA. The genes are TRDV2 and TRDJ3; D unclear. Germline V gene data show CDR1 as GEAIGNYY and CDR2 as EKD. Trimming took 5 bases from V and 0 from J, leaving 16 bases between them. CDR3 size: 18 residues. Written as DNA, the CDR3 is TGTGCCTGTGGCCCGGGAGGGACCAGCTCCTGGGACACCCGACAGATGTTTTTC. This sequence encodes CACGPGGTSSWDTRQMFF.